This is a list of T cell receptor beta chains from one sample in a study of OX40 agonist ivuxolimab in advanced cancers. Sequencing used immunoSEQ multiplex PCR; TCRdb keeps in-frame clones, though not all of them. There are 55,000 to 80,000 clones in the sample; approximately 85% occur only once, and about 9.1% lies in the top ten. This material consisted of CD4+ or CD8+ T cells sorted from blood, taken in a trial of the OX40 agonist ivuxolimab. Receptor source: an adult with an advanced solid tumor such as melanoma, head and neck, liver or kidney cancer. Each CDR3 is given with its conserved first and last residue. The order of the fields is clone size, D gene, V gene, J gene, CDR3 protein, CDR3 DNA. D genes are given only for firm matches. Not all rows give a size; the values are once, few, many and, for expanded clones, a class.

clone size: .
D gene: TRBD2
V gene: TRBV15
J gene: TRBJ2-7
CDR3 protein: CATSSGSGGRYEQYF
CDR3 DNA: TGTGCCACCAGCAGCGGGTCGGGGGGACGTTACGAGCAGTACTTC

clone size: .
D gene: .
V gene: TRBV6-6
J gene: TRBJ1-4
CDR3 protein: CASIDPWDSTNEKLFF
CDR3 DNA: TGTGCCAGCATCGACCCTTGGGATTCAACTAATGAAAAACTGTTTTTT

clone size: .
D gene: TRBD2
V gene: TRBV12-5
J gene: TRBJ2-3
CDR3 protein: CASGPGGGGRTDTQYF
CDR3 DNA: TGTGCTAGTGGCCCCGGGGGGGGAGGGCGCACAGATACGCAGTATTTT

clone size: .
D gene: TRBD1
V gene: TRBV7-8
J gene: TRBJ2-3
CDR3 protein: CASSLRARGLSDTQYF
CDR3 DNA: TGTGCCAGCAGCTTAAGGGCCAGGGGGCTGTCAGATACGCAGTATTTT

clone size: once
D gene: .
V gene: TRBV18
J gene: TRBJ1-1
CDR3 protein: CASSQTRAEAFF
CDR3 DNA: TGTGCCAGCTCACAGACGCGTGCTGAAGCTTTCTTT

clone size: .
D gene: .
V gene: TRBV4-1
J gene: TRBJ1-1
CDR3 protein: CASNHQGGANTEAFF
CDR3 DNA: TGCGCCAGCAACCACCAAGGAGGGGCGAACACTGAAGCTTTCTTT

clone size: .
D gene: TRBD2
V gene: TRBV7-9
J gene: TRBJ2-7
CDR3 protein: CASSLGRLAGGTYEQYF
CDR3 DNA: TGTGCCAGCAGCTTAGGCCGACTAGCGGGAGGAACCTACGAGCAGTACTTC

clone size: .
D gene: .
V gene: TRBV5-1
J gene: TRBJ1-4
CDR3 protein: CASSLAFTNEKLFF
CDR3 DNA: TGCGCCAGCAGCTTGGCGTTCACTAATGAAAAACTGTTTTTT

clone size: .
D gene: .
V gene: TRBV18
J gene: TRBJ2-7
CDR3 protein: CASSPRPIYEQYF
CDR3 DNA: TGTGCCAGCTCACCACGTCCCATCTACGAGCAGTACTTC

clone size: .
D gene: TRBD1
V gene: TRBV10-2
J gene: TRBJ2-5
CDR3 protein: CASSESAGGETQYF
CDR3 DNA: TGCGCCAGCAGTGAGTCTGCAGGGGGAGAGACCCAGTACTTC

clone size: .
D gene: .
V gene: TRBV5-1
J gene: TRBJ2-1
CDR3 protein: CASSLVPRTPTLIYNEQFF
CDR3 DNA: TGCGCCAGCAGCTTGGTCCCTCGGACACCTACCCTGATATACAATGAGCAGTTCTTC

clone size: once
D gene: .
V gene: TRBV6-6
J gene: TRBJ2-7
CDR3 protein: CASSYPGAEQYF
CDR3 DNA: TGTGCCAGCAGTTACCCGGGGGCGGAGCAGTACTTC

clone size: few
D gene: .
V gene: TRBV9
J gene: TRBJ1-3
CDR3 protein: CASSVEGSSGNTIYF
CDR3 DNA: TGTGCCAGCAGCGTAGAGGGCAGCTCTGGAAACACCATATATTTT

clone size: .
D gene: TRBD1
V gene: TRBV5-1
J gene: TRBJ1-1
CDR3 protein: CASSWGMSGTGDEAFF
CDR3 DNA: TGCGCCAGCAGCTGGGGAATGTCCGGGACAGGGGATGAAGCTTTCTTT

clone size: .
D gene: .
V gene: TRBV9
J gene: TRBJ2-3
CDR3 protein: CASSVAAGALYTQYF
CDR3 DNA: TGTGCCAGCAGCGTAGCGGCCGGGGCCCTATATACGCAGTATTTT

clone size: once
D gene: .
V gene: TRBV4-2
J gene: TRBJ2-1
CDR3 protein: CASSQEGGSYNEQFF
CDR3 DNA: TGTGCCAGCAGCCAAGAGGGAGGATCCTACAATGAGCAGTTCTTC

clone size: .
D gene: .
V gene: TRBV19
J gene: TRBJ2-3
CDR3 protein: CASSIQGGQDTQYF
CDR3 DNA: TGTGCCAGTAGTATTCAGGGGGGTCAAGATACGCAGTATTTT

clone size: .
D gene: .
V gene: TRBV5-5
J gene: TRBJ2-1
CDR3 protein: CASSLSDPSGEQFF
CDR3 DNA: TGTGCCAGCAGCTTGAGTGACCCTTCGGGGGAGCAGTTCTTC

clone size: .
D gene: .
V gene: TRBV27
J gene: TRBJ1-2
CDR3 protein: CASSPLDGVGYTF
CDR3 DNA: TGTGCCAGCAGTCCCCTGGACGGTGTTGGCTACACCTTC

clone size: few
D gene: .
V gene: TRBV7-3
J gene: TRBJ1-6
CDR3 protein: CASSLGEYSPLHF
CDR3 DNA: TGTGCCAGCAGCTTAGGGGAGTATTCACCCCTCCACTTT

clone size: .
D gene: .
V gene: TRBV7-3
J gene: TRBJ1-6
CDR3 protein: CASSLKAGPSPLHF
CDR3 DNA: TGTGCCAGCAGCTTAAAGGCAGGCCCTTCACCCCTCCACTTT

clone size: .
D gene: TRBD1
V gene: TRBV2
J gene: TRBJ1-5
CDR3 protein: CASRGQGDPSQPQHF
CDR3 DNA: TGTGCCAGCCGAGGACAGGGCGACCCAAGTCAGCCCCAGCATTTT

clone size: .
D gene: .
V gene: TRBV27
J gene: TRBJ2-7
CDR3 protein: CASSYAASTYEQYF
CDR3 DNA: TGTGCCAGCAGTTATGCAGCGAGTACGTACGAGCAGTACTTC

clone size: .
D gene: .
V gene: TRBV5-4
J gene: TRBJ2-5
CDR3 protein: CASSLSGGETQYF
CDR3 DNA: TGTGCCAGCAGCTTGAGCGGCGGAGAGACCCAGTACTTC

clone size: .
D gene: .
V gene: TRBV7-9
J gene: TRBJ2-7
CDR3 protein: CASSLGGGRDYEQYF
CDR3 DNA: TGTGCCAGCAGCTTAGGAGGGGGGCGAGACTACGAGCAGTACTTC

clone size: .
D gene: TRBD1
V gene: TRBV5-5
J gene: TRBJ1-2
CDR3 protein: CASSLAGQGNYGYTF
CDR3 DNA: TGTGCCAGCAGCTTGGCGGGACAGGGGAACTATGGCTACACCTTC

clone size: .
D gene: .
V gene: TRBV21-1
J gene: TRBJ2-7
CDR3 protein: CASSKGRTSYCEQYF
CDR3 DNA: TGTGCCAGCAGCAAGGGAAGGACTAGCTATTGCGAGCAGTACTTC

clone size: .
D gene: TRBD1
V gene: TRBV5-4
J gene: TRBJ2-7
CDR3 protein: CASRNDRGNQYF
CDR3 DNA: TGTGCCAGCAGGAACGACAGGGGGAATCAGTACTTC

clone size: large
D gene: .
V gene: TRBV4-2
J gene: TRBJ2-1
CDR3 protein: CASSQGLNAYNEQFF
CDR3 DNA: TGTGCCAGCAGCCAAGGACTTAATGCCTACAATGAGCAGTTCTTC

clone size: .
D gene: .
V gene: TRBV19
J gene: TRBJ1-2
CDR3 protein: CASSIEGLYGYTF
CDR3 DNA: TGTGCCAGTAGTATAGAAGGCCTATATGGCTACACCTTC

clone size: .
D gene: .
V gene: TRBV6-1
J gene: TRBJ2-7
CDR3 protein: CASSEVGGWDEQYF
CDR3 DNA: TGTGCCAGCAGTGAAGTCGGAGGGTGGGACGAGCAGTACTTC

clone size: few
D gene: .
V gene: TRBV19
J gene: TRBJ1-6
CDR3 protein: CASSVQGTYNSPLHF
CDR3 DNA: TGTGCCAGTAGTGTACAGGGAACCTATAATTCACCCCTCCACTTT

clone size: .
D gene: .
V gene: TRBV5-4
J gene: TRBJ2-7
CDR3 protein: CASSLRQSYEQYF
CDR3 DNA: TGTGCCAGCAGCTTGAGACAGTCATACGAGCAGTACTTC

clone size: .
D gene: .
V gene: TRBV11-2
J gene: TRBJ2-2
CDR3 protein: CASSLAFTGITGELFF
CDR3 DNA: TGTGCCAGCAGCTTAGCTTTCACAGGGATCACCGGGGAGCTGTTTTTT

clone size: .
D gene: .
V gene: TRBV7-2
J gene: TRBJ1-1
CDR3 protein: CASSLASDNRDGRF
CDR3 DNA: TGTGCCAGCAGCTTAGCCTCTGACAACCGGGACGGCCGGTTT

clone size: .
D gene: TRBD1
V gene: TRBV27
J gene: TRBJ1-1
CDR3 protein: CASYFYGTGARNTEAFF
CDR3 DNA: TGTGCCAGCTATTTCTACGGGACAGGGGCGAGGAACACTGAAGCTTTCTTT

clone size: .
D gene: TRBD2
V gene: TRBV6-6
J gene: TRBJ2-5
CDR3 protein: CASSYPTSGQETQYF
CDR3 DNA: TGTGCCAGCAGTTACCCCACTAGCGGCCAAGAGACCCAGTACTTC

clone size: .
D gene: TRBD1
V gene: TRBV7-9
J gene: TRBJ1-2
CDR3 protein: CASSWGQGIYGYTF
CDR3 DNA: TGTGCCAGCAGCTGGGGACAGGGAATCTATGGCTACACCTTC

clone size: .
D gene: .
V gene: TRBV18
J gene: TRBJ1-4
CDR3 protein: CASSPTGDEKLFF
CDR3 DNA: TGTGCCAGCTCACCCACAGGAGACGAAAAACTGTTTTTT

clone size: .
D gene: .
V gene: TRBV27
J gene: TRBJ2-7
CDR3 protein: CASSPISSYEQYF
CDR3 DNA: TGTGCCAGCAGTCCTATAAGCTCCTACGAGCAGTACTTC

clone size: once
D gene: .
V gene: TRBV7-3
J gene: TRBJ2-3
CDR3 protein: CASSTNLDTQYF
CDR3 DNA: TGTGCCAGCAGCACAAACTTAGATACGCAGTATTTT

clone size: .
D gene: .
V gene: TRBV6-1
J gene: TRBJ2-4
CDR3 protein: CASSDGVGKNIQYF
CDR3 DNA: TGTGCCAGCAGTGACGGCGTCGGCAAAAACATTCAGTACTTC

clone size: .
D gene: TRBD1
V gene: TRBV5-1
J gene: TRBJ1-2
CDR3 protein: CASSLSQGDRYGYTF
CDR3 DNA: TGCGCCAGCAGCTTGTCACAGGGGGACAGGTATGGCTACACCTTC

clone size: .
D gene: .
V gene: TRBV10-2
J gene: TRBJ1-1
CDR3 protein: CASSDWFRSTEAFF
CDR3 DNA: TGCGCCAGCAGTGACTGGTTCCGGAGCACTGAAGCTTTCTTT

clone size: .
D gene: .
V gene: TRBV4-2
J gene: TRBJ1-3
CDR3 protein: CASSPITIYSGNTIYF
CDR3 DNA: TGTGCCAGCAGCCCTATCACAATTTACTCTGGAAACACCATATATTTT

clone size: .
D gene: .
V gene: TRBV4-3
J gene: TRBJ2-4
CDR3 protein: CASSSLGVANIQYF
CDR3 DNA: TGCGCCAGCAGCAGTCTCGGGGTGGCAAACATTCAGTACTTC